These 14 T cell receptor beta chains share one sample of origin, sequenced in a study of T cells after yellow fever vaccination. Using its own MiXCR run on the 5' RACE reads, TCRdb lists one record per CDR3 protein. Of 95,000 to 100,000 distinct CDR3 sequences detected, roughly 6% appear once; the ten largest clones hold about 38%. Sequenced here: CD8+ T cells sorted from PBMCs, sampled 10 days after the yellow fever booster vaccination. These TCRs come from a man aged 18 to 30 who received the YFV17D yellow fever vaccine.

This clonotype has ten or more counts. V and J are TRBV7-9 and TRBJ1-1, with TRBD1 identical over 7 bases. V shed 2 bases, J shed 3 bases, and the junction held 3 bases outside the gene matches. The CDR3 runs to 14 residues. CDR1 and CDR2 from the germline V gene are SEHNR and FQNEAQ (reference sequence). CDR3 sequence reads: CASSLLGTDTEAFF. As DNA, the CDR3 is TGTGCCAGCAGCTTATTAGGGACAGACACTGAAGCTTTCTTT.

At least ten counts were recorded for this clonotype. The chain joins TRBV5-6 to TRBJ2-1, with D perhaps matching TRBD1 (5 bases). The germline V gene encodes CDR1 SGHDT and CDR2 YYEEEE. V was cut by 1 base and J by 8 bases, with 10 bases left in between. This CDR3 region has 13 residues. The CDR3 sequence: CASSLSGWDEQFF. The CDR3 DNA is TGTGCCAGCAGCTTGTCAGGGTGGGATGAGCAGTTCTTC.

This clonotype was counted only a few times. The J gene is TRBJ1-5, the V gene TRBV7-2, with D perhaps matching TRBD1 (5 bases). Between the trimmed V and J ends, which lost 1 base and 7 bases, there was a span of 17 bases. The CDR3 contains 16 residues. CDR1 SGHTA and CDR2 FQGNSA come from the germline V gene. The CDR3 sequence: CASSLVPGGVVQPQHF. In nucleotides, the CDR3 is TGTGCCAGCAGCTTAGTCCCGGGAGGGGTGGTACAGCCCCAGCATTTT. Together with reference TRBV7-2 and TRBJ1-5, the CDR3 gives the full variable domain: GAGVSQSPSNKVTEKGKDVELRCDPISGHTALYWYRQSLGQGLEFLIYFQGNSAPDKSGLPSDRFSAERTGGSVSTLTIQRTQQEDSAVYLCASSLVPGGVVQPQHFGDGTRLSIL.

This rearrangement joins TRBV19 to TRBJ2-5; D might be TRBD1 or TRBD2, each matching 5 bases. Germline-derived CDR1 and CDR2 are LNHDA and SQIVND (reference sequence). The CDR3 loop spans 16 amino acids. Deletions cut 7 bases from V and 0 bases from J, with 18 bases between. In DNA, the CDR3 is TGTGCCAGTAAACTCCGGGACGGCTTGTACCAAGAGACCCAGTACTTC. Protein sequence: CASKLRDGLYQETQYF.

There are a few counts of this clonotype. The CDR3 nucleotides are TGTGCCAGCAGCTCAGAAAGCAAAAACATTCAGTACTTC. Translating gives CASSSESKNIQYF. This chain joins TRBV5-4 and TRBJ2-4; D gene unclear. Trimming shortened V by 3 bases and J by 3 bases, and 7 bases separated the two germline ends. The CDR3 consists of 13 residues. Germline V lookup: CDR1 SGHNT, CDR2 YYREEE (reference sequence).

This clonotype was found many times. V usage is TRBV12-3 or TRBV12-4 and J usage is TRBJ2-1; possible D gene TRBD2, 5 bases. CDR3 length: 16 residues. Trimming cost V 7 bases and J 2 bases, with 18 bases left between them. The CDR3 DNA reads TGTGCCAGCACCAGACCGAGGGTGTCGGCCTACAATGAGCAGTTCTTC. Protein product: CASTRPRVSAYNEQFF.

The chain is built from TRBV6-2 or TRBV6-3 and TRBJ2-2; 9 nucleotides align to TRBD1. CDR1 and CDR2 from the germline V gene are MNHEY and SVGEGT. V dropped 2 bases and J dropped 0; count of bases not matched to a gene: 7. This CDR3 is built from 18 residues. The CDR3, as DNA: TGTGCCAGCAGTTACCGGACAGGGGAAATCGCGAACACCGGGGAGCTGTTTTTT. Its protein is CASSYRTGEIANTGELFF.

This clonotype was detected only a few times. The V and J genes are TRBV7-9 and TRBJ1-1; D might be TRBD1 (6 bases). CDR1 is SEHNR and CDR2 is FQNEAQ in the germline V gene (reference sequence). Trimming took off 3 bases at V and 3 bases at J, with 11 bases between the two ends. The CDR3 contains 14 residues. In nucleotides, the CDR3 is TGTGCCAGCAGCTTTAAAGGGGGGGACACTGAAGCTTTCTTT. Its translation: CASSFKGGDTEAFF.

This clonotype came up a few times. The J gene is TRBJ2-3, the V gene TRBV5-1; no definite D call. The CDR3 contains 14 residues. Germline loops: CDR1 SGHRS, CDR2 YFSETQ. V lost 2 bases and J lost 7, with 14 bases in between. The CDR3 loop is CASSFPGLRHTQYF. CDR3 coding DNA: TGCGCCAGCAGCTTTCCAGGCCTGAGGCATACGCAGTATTTT.

This clonotype occurred a few times. The J gene is TRBJ2-7, the V gene TRBV12-3 or TRBV12-4, with no clear D. This CDR3 has 13 residues. Trimming left V 2 bases short and J 6 bases short, with 11 bases between. Here the CDR3 reads CASSLSPRFEQYV. In DNA form, the CDR3 reads TGTGCCAGCAGTTTATCTCCTAGGTTCGAGCAGTACGTC.

The rearrangement joins TRBV7-2 to TRBJ1-1; D call uncertain. This CDR3 is 15 amino acids long. Trimming took off 1 base at V and 0 bases at J, with 9 bases between the two ends. Germline CDR1 and CDR2: SGHTA and FQGNSA. CDR3 nucleotides: TGTGCCAGCAGCTTAGAGCCACATCTGAACACTGAAGCTTTCTTT. Residues: CASSLEPHLNTEAFF.

At least ten counts were recorded for this clonotype. V usage is TRBV6-1 and J usage is TRBJ2-7; D uncertain. Trimming took 0 bases from V and 6 from J, leaving 6 bases between them. CDR3 length equals 12 residues. Germline V gives CDR1 MNHNS, CDR2 SASEGT. The CDR3 DNA reads TGTGCCAGCAGTGAAGCCCTCTTCGAGCAGTACTTC. This gives the protein CASSEALFEQYF.

The chain uses TRBV6-5 and TRBJ2-7, with 9 bases matching TRBD2. The CDR3 is 15 amino acids. The germline CDR1 and CDR2 sequences are MNHEY and SVGAGI. Losses at the gene ends were 2 bases for V and 2 bases for J; bases not matched to a gene: 4. The CDR3: CASSYEASGAYEQYF. CDR3 nucleotide sequence: TGTGCCAGCAGTTACGAGGCTAGCGGGGCCTACGAGCAGTACTTC.

This clonotype occurred a few times. The V call is TRBV6-5, the J call TRBJ2-7; 9 positions match TRBD1. The germline CDR1 and CDR2 sequences are MNHEY and SVGAGI. The CDR3 is made up of 13 amino acids. Trimming removed 4 bases from V and 4 bases from J; junction bases left unmatched: 2. CDR3 bases: TGTGCCAGCAGTTGGGGACAGGGTTACGAGCAGTACGTC. As protein: CASSWGQGYEQYV.